A selection of T cell receptor beta chains follows, all from one sample in a study of blood T cells in healthy people across ages. TCRdb independently ran MiXCR on the 5' RACE reads; one entry per CDR3 protein. The repertoire has hundreds of thousands of distinct CDR3 sequences, 29% of them found once; the top ten carry 17%. The sample consisted of blood. The receptors here all came from an elderly woman in good health. Each CDR3 is given with its conserved first and last residue. A D gene is named only where the DNA matches it firmly. Rows may omit the clone size; those that give it use once, few, many or a size class.

cdr3_aa: CASSPPTGWDYGYTF
cdr3_nt: TGTGCCAGCTCACCACCGACGGGTTGGGACTATGGCTACACCTTC
v_call: TRBV18
clone_size: NA
cdr3_length: 15
j_call: TRBJ1-2
d_call: NA

cdr3_aa: CASSPGWPSNSPLHF
cdr3_nt: TGTGCCAGCAGCCCTGGGTGGCCCTCTAATTCACCCCTCCACTTT
v_call: TRBV7-2
clone_size: few
cdr3_length: 15
j_call: TRBJ1-6
d_call: NA

cdr3_aa: CASSQDLSPGGGQPQHF
cdr3_nt: TGCGCCAGCAGCCAAGATCTTAGCCCAGGGGGCGGTCAGCCCCAGCATTTT
v_call: TRBV4-3
clone_size: many
cdr3_length: 17
j_call: TRBJ1-5
d_call: TRBD1

cdr3_aa: CASSHSTLRNYQPQHF
cdr3_nt: TGTGCCAGCTCACATTCCACGCTCAGGAACTATCAGCCCCAGCATTTT
v_call: TRBV18
clone_size: few
cdr3_length: 16
j_call: TRBJ1-5
d_call: NA

cdr3_aa: CASSLGGRNEKLFF
cdr3_nt: TGCGCCAGCAGCTTGGGGGGACGGAACGAAAAACTGTTTTTT
v_call: TRBV5-1
clone_size: many
cdr3_length: 14
j_call: TRBJ1-4
d_call: NA

cdr3_aa: CSARASGGAKDTQYF
cdr3_nt: TGCAGTGCCCGGGCTAGCGGGGGGGCCAAGGATACGCAGTATTTT
v_call: TRBV20-1
clone_size: few
cdr3_length: 15
j_call: TRBJ2-3
d_call: TRBD2

cdr3_aa: CSTPTPVYGYTF
cdr3_nt: TGCAGTACCCCAACTCCTGTCTATGGCTACACCTTC
v_call: TRBV20-1
clone_size: many
cdr3_length: 12
j_call: TRBJ1-2
d_call: NA

cdr3_aa: CASSDRNGANVLTF
cdr3_nt: TGTGCCAGCAGTGACAGAAACGGGGCCAACGTCCTGACTTTC
v_call: TRBV2
clone_size: few
cdr3_length: 14
j_call: TRBJ2-6
d_call: NA

cdr3_aa: CASSVYPNTEAFF
cdr3_nt: TGTGCCAGCAGCGTATACCCAAACACTGAAGCTTTCTTT
v_call: TRBV9
clone_size: NA
cdr3_length: 13
j_call: TRBJ1-1
d_call: NA

cdr3_aa: CSVDTGTGGLGYTF
cdr3_nt: TGCAGCGTGGACACCGGGACAGGGGGCCTGGGCTACACCTTC
v_call: TRBV29-1
clone_size: many
cdr3_length: 14
j_call: TRBJ1-2
d_call: TRBD1

cdr3_aa: CASSQQAGRNYGYTF
cdr3_nt: TGTGCCAGCAGCCAACAGGCAGGGCGTAACTATGGCTACACCTTC
v_call: TRBV14
clone_size: many
cdr3_length: 15
j_call: TRBJ1-2
d_call: NA

cdr3_aa: CSAQTGFEAFF
cdr3_nt: TGCAGTGCCCAAACAGGGTTTGAAGCTTTCTTT
v_call: TRBV20-1
clone_size: many
cdr3_length: 11
j_call: TRBJ1-1
d_call: NA

cdr3_aa: CASAEQVSSTDTQYF
cdr3_nt: TGTGCCAGCGCCGAACAGGTTTCTAGCACAGATACGCAGTATTTT
v_call: TRBV7-2
clone_size: many
cdr3_length: 15
j_call: TRBJ2-3
d_call: NA

cdr3_aa: CASSLKRQGANTDAQYF
cdr3_nt: TGTGCCAGCAGTTTAAAGCGGCAGGGGGCTAACACAGATGCGCAGTATTTT
v_call: TRBV12-3/TRBV12-4
clone_size: few
cdr3_length: 17
j_call: TRBJ2-3
d_call: TRBD1

cdr3_aa: CASSQERLGSYEQYF
cdr3_nt: TGTGCCAGCAGCCAAGAAAGGCTCGGCTCCTACGAGCAGTACTTC
v_call: TRBV4-2
clone_size: many
cdr3_length: 15
j_call: TRBJ2-7
d_call: NA

cdr3_aa: CATSLPGGIGELFF
cdr3_nt: TGTGCCACCAGTCTGCCAGGGGGCATCGGGGAGCTGTTTTTT
v_call: TRBV24-1
clone_size: NA
cdr3_length: 14
j_call: TRBJ2-2
d_call: TRBD1

cdr3_aa: CASRRRLEGREGKETQYF
cdr3_nt: TGCGCCAGCAGACGCCGGCTAGAGGGGAGGGAGGGCAAAGAGACCCAGTACTTC
v_call: TRBV5-1
clone_size: few
cdr3_length: 18
j_call: TRBJ2-5
d_call: TRBD2

cdr3_aa: CAWSVRLAGGSSYEQYF
cdr3_nt: TGTGCCTGGAGTGTACGCCTAGCGGGGGGGAGCTCCTACGAGCAGTACTTC
v_call: TRBV30
clone_size: few
cdr3_length: 17
j_call: TRBJ2-7
d_call: TRBD2

cdr3_aa: CASSQTDGTYQETQYF
cdr3_nt: TGCGCCAGCAGCCAGACGGACGGTACCTACCAAGAGACCCAGTACTTC
v_call: TRBV4-1
clone_size: many
cdr3_length: 16
j_call: TRBJ2-5
d_call: NA

cdr3_aa: CSVEVRTDTQYF
cdr3_nt: TGCAGCGTTGAAGTTCGCACAGATACGCAGTATTTT
v_call: TRBV29-1
clone_size: many
cdr3_length: 12
j_call: TRBJ2-3
d_call: NA

cdr3_aa: CASSIEAGGQETQYF
cdr3_nt: TGTGCCAGTAGTATTGAAGCGGGGGGCCAAGAGACCCAGTACTTC
v_call: TRBV19
clone_size: NA
cdr3_length: 15
j_call: TRBJ2-5
d_call: TRBD2

cdr3_aa: CSARRGGGLYEQYF
cdr3_nt: TGCAGTGCTAGACGCGGCGGGGGGCTTTACGAGCAGTACTTC
v_call: TRBV20-1
clone_size: many
cdr3_length: 14
j_call: TRBJ2-7
d_call: TRBD2

cdr3_aa: CATSRALSLEYQETQYF
cdr3_nt: TGTGCCACCAGCAGAGCGCTTTCACTAGAGTACCAAGAGACCCAGTACTTC
v_call: TRBV15
clone_size: many
cdr3_length: 17
j_call: TRBJ2-5
d_call: NA

cdr3_aa: CASSQVRKNTGELFF
cdr3_nt: TGCGCCAGCAGCCAAGTGCGCAAGAACACCGGGGAGCTGTTTTTT
v_call: TRBV4-3
clone_size: NA
cdr3_length: 15
j_call: TRBJ2-2
d_call: NA

cdr3_aa: CASSPGPGHLTSSGPEAFF
cdr3_nt: TGCGCCAGCAGCCCTGGGCCCGGACACCTAACATCCTCCGGGCCTGAAGCTTTCTTT
v_call: TRBV5-1
clone_size: NA
cdr3_length: 19
j_call: TRBJ1-1
d_call: NA

cdr3_aa: CSARNPGSLGNEKLFF
cdr3_nt: TGCAGTGCTAGAAATCCGGGCTCCCTGGGGAATGAAAAACTGTTTTTT
v_call: TRBV20-1
clone_size: few
cdr3_length: 16
j_call: TRBJ1-4
d_call: NA

cdr3_aa: CASSRRPVPGAPGELFF
cdr3_nt: TGTGCCAGCAGCCGACGTCCGGTCCCCGGCGCCCCCGGGGAGCTGTTTTTT
v_call: TRBV7-2
clone_size: few
cdr3_length: 17
j_call: TRBJ2-2
d_call: NA

cdr3_aa: CASSKLASSYEQYF
cdr3_nt: TGTGCCAGCAGTAAACTAGCCTCCTCCTACGAGCAGTACTTC
v_call: TRBV6-5
clone_size: NA
cdr3_length: 14
j_call: TRBJ2-7
d_call: NA

cdr3_aa: CASSYSSPYNEQFF
cdr3_nt: TGTGCCAGCAGTTACTCTAGTCCTTACAATGAGCAGTTCTTC
v_call: TRBV6-5
clone_size: many
cdr3_length: 14
j_call: TRBJ2-1
d_call: NA

cdr3_aa: CASSFRPVDEQFF
cdr3_nt: TGTGCCAGCAGCTTTCGACCGGTCGATGAGCAGTTCTTC
v_call: TRBV7-2
clone_size: many
cdr3_length: 13
j_call: TRBJ2-1
d_call: NA

cdr3_aa: CASSETSGAADTQYF
cdr3_nt: TGTGCCAGCAGTGAGACTAGCGGGGCTGCAGATACGCAGTATTTT
v_call: TRBV6-4
clone_size: NA
cdr3_length: 15
j_call: TRBJ2-3
d_call: TRBD2

cdr3_aa: CASSSPLVGVWNSPLHF
cdr3_nt: TGTGCCAGCAGTTCCCCGCTCGTAGGGGTTTGGAATTCACCCCTCCACTTT
v_call: TRBV12-3/TRBV12-4
clone_size: NA
cdr3_length: 17
j_call: TRBJ1-6
d_call: NA

cdr3_aa: CASSTLAGADTQYF
cdr3_nt: TGTGCCAGCAGTACACTAGCGGGGGCCGATACGCAGTATTTT
v_call: TRBV6-6
clone_size: few
cdr3_length: 14
j_call: TRBJ2-3
d_call: TRBD2

cdr3_aa: CAWDRDYQNTGELFF
cdr3_nt: TGTGCCTGGGACCGGGACTATCAGAACACCGGGGAGCTGTTTTTT
v_call: TRBV30
clone_size: few
cdr3_length: 15
j_call: TRBJ2-2
d_call: TRBD2

cdr3_aa: CASSTQDREVGDEQFF
cdr3_nt: TGTGCCAGCAGCACTCAGGACAGGGAGGTCGGGGACGAGCAGTTCTTC
v_call: TRBV21-1
clone_size: NA
cdr3_length: 16
j_call: TRBJ2-1
d_call: NA

cdr3_aa: CASSPGSYGGGNTIYF
cdr3_nt: TGTGCCAGCAGCCCAGGGTCGTATGGTGGCGGAAACACCATATATTTT
v_call: TRBV11-2
clone_size: NA
cdr3_length: 16
j_call: TRBJ1-3
d_call: NA